This T cell receptor (beta chain) appears in the sequencing data of a study of cytomegalovirus exposure and HLA in healthy donors. Findings of the study overall: Some V segments, including TRBV6-2 and TRBV6-3, were excluded as indistinguishable. A link between a missense DCLRE1C variant and TCR beta V- and J-gene trimming emerged from a later analysis. About 87% or about 30% of the time was how often most TCR beta V segments were productive, according to an earlier analysis.

Regarding this clone: As yet, its antigen is unknown.

The PCR ran on 60 Vbeta and 13 Jbeta primers. Clones were sequenced by immunoSEQ multiplex PCR, and TCRdb holds only the in-frame ones, with some missing. The table has about 190,000 clones, about nine tenths seen once. The CDR3 covers 15 residues. Trimming left V 0 bases short and J 2 bases short, with 11 bases between. From germline, CDR1 is SGHRS and CDR2 YFSETQ. The TCR originated in a boy between 2 and 10 years old in good health and CMV-seronegative. Specimen: PBMCs. The chain employs TRBV5-1 and TRBJ2-5, with D unclear. CDR3 coding DNA: TGCGCCAGCAGCTTGGATGTTAGCACACAAGAGACCCAGTACTTC. Translation gives CASSLDVSTQETQYF.